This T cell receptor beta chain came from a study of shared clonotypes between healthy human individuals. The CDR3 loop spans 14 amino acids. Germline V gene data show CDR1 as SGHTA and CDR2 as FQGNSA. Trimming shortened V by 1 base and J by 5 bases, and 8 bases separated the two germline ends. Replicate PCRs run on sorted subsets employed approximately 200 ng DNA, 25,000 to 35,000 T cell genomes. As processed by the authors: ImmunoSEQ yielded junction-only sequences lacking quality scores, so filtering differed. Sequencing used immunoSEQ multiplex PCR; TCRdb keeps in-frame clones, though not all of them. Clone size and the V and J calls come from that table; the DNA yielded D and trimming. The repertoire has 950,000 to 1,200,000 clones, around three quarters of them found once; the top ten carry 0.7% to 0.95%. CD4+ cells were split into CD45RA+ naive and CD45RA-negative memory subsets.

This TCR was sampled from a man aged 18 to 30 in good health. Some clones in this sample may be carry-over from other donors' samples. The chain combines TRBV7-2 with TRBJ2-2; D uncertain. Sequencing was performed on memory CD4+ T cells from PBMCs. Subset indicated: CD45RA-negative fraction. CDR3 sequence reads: CASSLVTRTGELFF. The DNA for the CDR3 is TGTGCCAGCAGCTTAGTCACCAGGACCGGGGAGCTGTTTTTT.